This T cell receptor (beta chain) originates from a study of T cell responses to AZD1222 COVID-19 vaccine. Study-wide results and caveats: Researchers report vaccine-associated CD4 TCRs spanning spike, with dominance at 160-218 and 743-854.

TCRdb's copy holds only in-frame clones and misses some; the assay was immunoSEQ multiplex PCR. The table includes more than 250,000 clones, 90% to 95% detected once. This CDR3 comprises 15 residues. Germline lookup yields CDR1 SGHNT and CDR2 YYREEE (reference sequence). The J segment lost 1 base and the V segment lost 0 bases, leaving 3 bases of the junction unmatched. In regard to this clone: Its antigen is still unknown.

Sequences were derived from peripheral blood, sampled on day 0 of AZD1222 vaccination. The V gene is TRBV5-4, the J gene TRBJ1-1; 7 bases line up with TRBD1. This receptor was identified in an adult in good health. CDR3 sequence reads: CASSLEGARNTEAFF. For the CDR3, the DNA is TGTGCCAGCAGCTTGGAGGGGGCGCGGAACACTGAAGCTTTCTTT. Using reference TRBV5-4 and TRBJ1-1 for the parts outside the CDR3, the full variable domain is ETGVTQSPTHLIKTRGQQVTLRCSSQSGHNTVSWYQQALGQGPQFIFQYYREEENGRGNFPPRFSGLQFPNYSSELNVNALELDDSALYLCASSLEGARNTEAFFGQGTRLTVV.